These 29 T cell receptor beta chains originate from one sample sequenced in a study of blood T cell repertoires in COVID-19 (dated by TCRdb to about 2020). The receptor library was made with the immunoSEQ multiplex PCR assay. TCRdb took this table from immuneACCESS and kept in-frame rearrangements with V and J called. Such tables lack part of the clones; where checked against another copy, unresolved V genes explain under half of the gap, and the rest is unexplained. The sample contains about 74,000 clones, around 88% of them found a single time. The ten largest clones capture roughly 4.8% of the sample. Specimen: peripheral blood. These receptors originate from a woman over 75 with acute or convalescent COVID-19.

This clone was recorded only once. The chain is built from TRBV7-2 and TRBJ1-5; TRBD1 agrees at 8 bases. V gave up 6 bases and J gave up 0 bases; unmatched junction bases: 7. Germline loops: CDR1 SGHTA, CDR2 FQGNSA. The CDR3 has 16 residues. CDR3 bases: TGTGCCAGCAGTTCAGGGGGCAGCTATAGCAATCAGCCCCAGCATTTT. As protein: CASSSGGSYSNQPQHF.

The chain links TRBV19 to TRBJ2-2, with a possible D match to TRBD2 (6 bases). V was trimmed by 3 bases and J by 6 bases, leaving 11 bases between them. Germline CDR1 and CDR2: LNHDA and SQIVND (reference sequence). The CDR3 is made up of 14 amino acids. The CDR3 coding sequence is TGTGCCAGTAGTATTGGAGGGATCGCCGGGGAGCTGTTTTTT. Translating gives CASSIGGIAGELFF.

This chain uses TRBV15 with TRBJ2-1, with TRBD1 identical over 7 bases. V lost 1 base, J lost 8 bases, and 2 bases stayed unmatched. The germline gives CDR1 LNHNV, CDR2 YYDKDF (reference sequence). CDR3 size: 13 residues. The CDR3 coding sequence is TGTGCCACCAGCAGAGGACAGGGATATGAGCAGTTCTTC. Translating gives CATSRGQGYEQFF.

This chain connects TRBV5-8 to TRBJ1-1, with D possibly TRBD1 on 6 matching bases. V shed 1 base and J shed 3 bases, with 7 bases lying between them. The CDR3 is 13 amino acids. Germline CDR1 is SGHTS and CDR2 is YDEGEE. This CDR3 is CASSLTGYTEAFF. Here the CDR3 DNA reads TGTGCCAGCAGCTTGACAGGGTACACTGAAGCTTTCTTT.

J is TRBJ2-1 and V is TRBV19; TRBD2 aligns across 14 bases. The CDR3 consists of 15 residues. Trimming removed 4 bases from V and 10 bases from J; junction bases left unmatched: 6. Germline V lookup: CDR1 LNHDA, CDR2 SQIVND (reference sequence). The CDR3 DNA reads as TGTGCCAGTAGTACGGGACTAGCGGGAGAAGGCGAGCAGTTCTTC. Its translation is CASSTGLAGEGEQFF. The variable domain in full, completed from reference TRBV19 and TRBJ2-1, reads DGGITQSPKYLFRKEGQNVTLSCEQNLNHDAMYWYRQDPGQGLRLIYYSQIVNDFQKGDIAEGYSVSREKKESFPLTVTSAQKNPTAFYLCASSTGLAGEGEQFFGPGTRLTVL.

The chain uses TRBV11-2 and TRBJ2-1, with TRBD2 matching over 15 bases. V lost 4 bases, J lost 4 bases, and 11 bases stayed unmatched. Per germline, CDR1 SGHAT and CDR2 FQNNGV. CDR3 size: 19 residues. The CDR3 spells CASSSGLAGGLLRYNEQFF. The CDR3 DNA follows: TGTGCCAGCAGCTCGGGACTAGCGGGAGGCCTACTAAGGTACAATGAGCAGTTCTTC.

This clone has more than one count but fewer than ten. The chain combines TRBV12-5 with TRBJ2-1, with a tentative D call TRBD2 (6 bases). In germline, CDR1 is LGHNT, CDR2 FRNRAP. This CDR3 has 14 amino acids. V was pared by 7 bases and J by 7 bases, with 17 bases between. This CDR3 reads CASAFSISGNEQFF. As DNA, the CDR3 is TGTGCTAGTGCCTTCTCGATAAGCGGGAATGAGCAGTTCTTC.

This rearrangement joins TRBV11-2 to TRBJ1-1; 11 bases are shared with TRBD1. There are 15 residues in the CDR3. Germline CDR1 reads SGHAT; CDR2 reads FQNNGV. V was clipped by 5 bases and J by 4 bases; unmatched bases: 6. The CDR3 nucleotides are TGTGCCAGCAGCCATCGGACAGGGGGCGGCACTGAAGCTTTCTTT. This codes for CASSHRTGGGTEAFF. The whole variable domain, remainder taken from reference TRBV11-2 and TRBJ1-1, is EAGVAQSPRYKIIEKRQSVAFWCNPISGHATLYWYQQILGQGPKLLIQFQNNGVVDDSQLPKDRFSAERLKGVDSTLKIQPAKLEDSAVYLCASSHRTGGGTEAFFGQGTRLTVV.

This chain connects TRBV5-1 to TRBJ1-2; TRBD1 is a possible D gene (5 bases). Germline V gene data show CDR1 as SGHRS and CDR2 as YFSETQ. Trimming took 5 bases from V and 4 from J, leaving 15 bases between them. The CDR3 runs 14 residues. This chain's CDR3 is CASRVGGAGYGYTF. DNA for the CDR3: TGCGCCAGCAGGGTCGGAGGGGCCGGCTATGGCTACACCTTC.

The chain combines TRBV6-6 with TRBJ2-1; D not certain. Per germline, CDR1 MNHNY and CDR2 SVGAGI (reference sequence). Trimming cost V 2 bases and J 4 bases, with 6 bases left between them. There are 13 residues in the CDR3. The CDR3 reads CASSYTVYNEQFF. Here the CDR3 DNA reads TGTGCCAGCAGTTACACAGTATACAATGAGCAGTTCTTC.

The chain has TRBV4-3 and TRBJ2-1; 7 positions match TRBD2. There are 17 residues in the CDR3. The junction had 8 bases not matched to a gene; V was cut back by 0 bases and J by 3 bases. Germline V CDR1 and CDR2: LGHNA, YSLEER. CDR3 protein: CASSQETGGPDYNEQFF. The CDR3 DNA follows: TGCGCCAGCAGCCAAGAGACGGGGGGTCCAGACTACAATGAGCAGTTCTTC.

This chain connects TRBV19 to TRBJ2-7, with D perhaps TRBD2 (6 bases). Germline V CDR1 and CDR2: LNHDA, SQIVND (reference sequence). The CDR3 covers 12 residues. The V end was cut by 8 bases, the J end by 2 bases, with 10 bases between. CDR3 region: CASRGLAYEQYF. CDR3 in DNA: TGTGCCAGTCGGGGACTGGCCTACGAGCAGTACTTC.

The rearrangement joins TRBV2 to TRBJ2-3; tentatively, D is TRBD2 (6 bases). The V and J ends lost 5 bases and 8 bases respectively, with 17 bases between them. CDR1 and CDR2 (germline): SNHLY, FYNNEI. The CDR3 covers 14 residues. The CDR3 here is CASSRGVGSRTQYF. The CDR3 DNA is TGTGCCAGCAGTCGCGGGGTCGGTTCTCGTACGCAGTATTTT.

This clone was counted once. The genes are TRBV19 and TRBJ1-2; 10 bases map to TRBD1. This CDR3 region has 17 residues. V gave up 5 bases and J gave up 3 bases; unmatched junction bases: 12. Germline CDR1 reads LNHDA; CDR2 reads SQIVND (reference sequence). In nucleotides, the CDR3 is TGTGCCAGTAGTTTCAGGACAGGGGGATTGGTCGACTATGGCTACACCTTC. It is translated as CASSFRTGGLVDYGYTF.

The chain links TRBV7-2 to TRBJ1-1, with 7 bases lining up with TRBD1. CDR1 is SGHTA and CDR2 is FQGNSA in the germline V gene. The CDR3 extends over 15 amino acids. V shed 5 bases, J shed 4 bases, and the junction held 10 bases outside the gene matches. The CDR3 reads CASSPRQGWGTEAFF. CDR3 nucleotides: TGTGCCAGCAGCCCCCGACAGGGCTGGGGCACTGAAGCTTTCTTT.

About this clone: Additional DNA sequences in this sample encode the identical CDR3. Written as DNA, the CDR3 is TGTGCCAGCAGCTCAGGACAGGGGGAGACCCAGTACTTC. Its translation is CASSSGQGETQYF. The chain has TRBV7-8 and TRBJ2-5, with 9 bases matching TRBD1. Per germline, CDR1 SGHVS and CDR2 FQNEAQ. The CDR3 is 13 residues long. J was trimmed by 5 bases and V by 4 bases; bases with no gene match: 2.

The rearrangement joins TRBV30 to TRBJ1-2; TRBD1 aligns across 7 bases. The CDR3 extends over 11 amino acids. Germline CDR1 is GTSNPN and CDR2 is SVGIG (reference sequence). With V trimmed by 2 bases and J by 13 bases, 7 bases remained unmatched. The CDR3 bases are TGTGCCTGGAGTAGGGACAGCACCTCCACCTTC. Encoded protein: CAWSRDSTSTF.

This clone has only a few counts. V usage is TRBV10-3 and J usage is TRBJ1-1; D possibly corresponds to TRBD1 (6 bases). Deletions cut 3 bases from V and 2 bases from J, with 10 bases between. CDR3 length equals 14 residues. Germline assignment: CDR1 ENHRY and CDR2 SYGVKD. The CDR3 DNA follows: TGTGCCATCAGTGACCACAGGGCCAACACTGAAGCTTTCTTT. Its protein product is CAISDHRANTEAFF.

The chain recombines TRBV7-9 with TRBJ1-4, with D unclear. Germline CDR1 SEHNR, CDR2 FQNEAQ (reference sequence). Trimming removed 2 bases from V and 0 bases from J, with 10 bases in between. The CDR3 has 16 residues. The CDR3 nucleotides are TGTGCCAGCAGCTTACGAGGCCCAGCAACTAATGAAAAACTGTTTTTT. Translating it yields CASSLRGPATNEKLFF. Together with reference TRBV7-9 and TRBJ1-4, the CDR3 gives the full variable domain: DTGVSQNPRHKITKRGQNVTFRCDPISEHNRLYWYRQTLGQGPEFLTYFQNEAQLEKSRLLSDRFSAERPKGSFSTLEIQRTEQGDSAMYLCASSLRGPATNEKLFFGSGTQLSVL.

This clone showed up just a few times. The genes are TRBV19 and TRBJ1-5; D is perhaps TRBD1 (6 bases). Germline V gene data show CDR1 as LNHDA and CDR2 as SQIVND (reference sequence). V was clipped by 5 bases and J by 6 bases, with 17 bases between them. The CDR3 runs 15 residues. CDR3 nucleotides: TGTGCCAGTAGTCTAACTACAGGGTTCGGTCAGCCCCAGCATTTT. It encodes CASSLTTGFGQPQHF.

The rearrangement joins TRBV9 to TRBJ1-1; D may be TRBD1 (5 bases). This CDR3 has 15 amino acids. Germline-derived CDR1 and CDR2 are SGDLS and YYNGEE. Trimming cost V 4 bases and J 2 bases, with 15 bases left between them. The CDR3 DNA is TGTGCCAGCAGCCCCCGGGCGGGGGGAAACACTGAAGCTTTCTTT. It translates to CASSPRAGGNTEAFF.

The genes are TRBV2 and TRBJ1-3, with 7 bases that match TRBD1. The CDR3 has 16 amino acids. Losses at the gene ends were 6 bases for V and 0 bases for J; bases not matched to a gene: 8. CDR1 SNHLY and CDR2 FYNNEI come from the germline V gene. The CDR3 region has the DNA TGTGCCAGCAGCCCAACCGGGACAGACTCTGGAAACACCATATATTTT. Its protein is CASSPTGTDSGNTIYF.

The chain employs TRBV2 and TRBJ1-5; D gene uncertain. Trimming left V 8 bases short and J 1 base short, with 12 bases between. The CDR3 has 14 residues. The germline gives CDR1 SNHLY, CDR2 FYNNEI. CDR3 residues: CASHRSVSNQPQHF. The CDR3 bases are TGTGCCAGCCACCGGTCGGTGAGCAATCAGCCCCAGCATTTT.

The rearrangement uses TRBV19 and TRBJ2-1; 11 bases match TRBD2. CDR1 LNHDA and CDR2 SQIVND come from the germline V gene (reference sequence). This CDR3 spans 17 amino acids. Trimming cost V 8 bases and J 4 bases; bases outside gene matches: 13. The CDR3 bases are TGTGCCAGTGAAAGTGGGGGGCTAGCGGGAGGTTACAATGAGCAGTTCTTC. Protein product: CASESGGLAGGYNEQFF.

The chain combines TRBV7-8 with TRBJ1-5; 7 bases fit TRBD1. This CDR3 contains 14 residues. Germline trimming cut 1 base from V and 5 bases from J; bases unmatched to any gene: 2. CDR1 is SGHVS and CDR2 is FQNEAQ in the germline V gene. CDR3 loop: CASSLGDSDQPQHF. CDR3 nucleotides: TGTGCCAGCAGCTTAGGGGACAGTGATCAGCCCCAGCATTTT.

This clone has a single count. The chain couples TRBV19 to TRBJ2-5; 7 bases are shared with TRBD1. Germline loops: CDR1 LNHDA, CDR2 SQIVND (reference sequence). Trimming at V came to 5 bases and at J to 5 bases, leaving 8 bases not matched to a gene. The CDR3 extends over 14 amino acids. This CDR3 is CASSSPGTVETQYF. The CDR3 nucleotides are TGTGCCAGTAGTTCTCCCGGGACAGTGGAGACCCAGTACTTC.

The CDR3 here is CASRPDRGWDTEAFF. CDR3 DNA: TGTGCCAGTAGACCGGACAGGGGATGGGACACTGAAGCTTTCTTT. This chain joins TRBV19 and TRBJ1-1; TRBD1 aligns across 9 bases. V shed 6 bases and J 3 bases; nucleotides not matched to a gene: 8. Germline lookup yields CDR1 LNHDA and CDR2 SQIVND (reference sequence). The CDR3 spans 15 residues.

J is TRBJ2-2 and V is TRBV3-1 (or the pseudogene TRBV3-2); TRBD1 matches at 7 bases. The CDR3 is 18 amino acids. Germline CDR1 LGHDT, CDR2 YNNKEL (reference sequence). After removal of 2 bases from V and 4 bases from J, the junction contained 13 bases not matched to a gene. CDR3: CASSQKSNRGYLTGELFF. The DNA of the CDR3 is TGTGCCAGCAGCCAAAAAAGTAACAGGGGCTATCTCACCGGGGAGCTGTTTTTT.

V is TRBV19 and J is TRBJ1-5, with D possibly TRBD1 on 6 matching bases. CDR1 is LNHDA and CDR2 is SQIVND in the germline V gene (reference sequence). Trimming cost V 5 bases and J 7 bases, with 15 bases left between them. The CDR3 extends over 14 amino acids. CDR3 DNA: TGTGCCAGTAGTCAACAGGGCTCGGGGCAGCCCCAGCATTTT. Translating gives CASSQQGSGQPQHF.